This TCR beta chain originates from a study of shared clonotypes between healthy human individuals. The wider study: CD4 naive and memory got three plates each, CD8 naive two, CD8 memory one.

Study observations and caveats: The sharing of about 5% of naive CD4 clonotypes was seen across a few donors. Shared clonotypes across all four donors exceeded non-shared ones in generation probability.

As defined, naive CD8 cells were CD45RO-negative and positively selected for CCR7, with terminally differentiated effector memory CD45RA+ cells excluded. The healthy adult donors were HIV-negative and reported no recent acute infections or vaccinations. The assay was immunoSEQ multiplex PCR, and TCRdb's table has in-frame clones only and misses some. The top ten clones hold around 24% of a sample with about 820,000 clones, 80% to 95% of them seen once. As regards this clone: What it recognizes is unknown.

Sequencing used naive CD8+ T cells sorted from blood. This clonotype was sampled from a man between 25 and 39 years old in good health.

For the CDR3, the DNA is TGTGCCAGCAGCCCAGTCGTACAGGGGATGAGCTACGAGCAGTACTTC. Residues: CASSPVVQGMSYEQYF. The chain links TRBV7-8 to TRBJ2-7, with TRBD1 matching 7 bases. V lost 5 bases and J lost 3; bases outside the gene matches: 13. This CDR3 spans 16 amino acids. Germline V gene lookup returns CDR1 SGHVS and CDR2 FQNEAQ.